This entry is about one T cell receptor beta chain. What it binds is unknown. Other DNA sequences in this specimen translate into the identical CDR3. Repertoires were generated with immunoSEQ multiplex PCR, while TCRdb's copy carries only in-frame clones and drops some. The sample has about 2.4 million clones; 93% are singletons. This specimen comes from a study of shared clonotypes between healthy human individuals. Trimming shortened V by 0 bases and J by 2 bases, and 10 bases separated the two germline ends. The V gene's germline CDR1 is MNHNY and CDR2 SVGAGI (reference sequence). The CDR3 has 15 residues. Overall study results and limits: Generally, naive subsets came out with larger estimated richness than memory subsets.

The TCR originated in a man between 18 and 29 years old in good health. Some clones in this sample may be carry-over from other donors' samples. The chain is built from TRBV6-6 and TRBJ1-1, with D unclear. Sequenced sample: naive CD4+ T cells from PBMCs. Subset indicated: CD45RA+ positively selected. In DNA, the CDR3 is TGTGCCAGCAGTTACTCGCCAGGCGGCAACACTGAAGCTTTCTTT. Its translation: CASSYSPGGNTEAFF.